Sequencing of this TCR beta chain was carried out in a study of neurological immune-mediated disorders. TCRdb ran MiXCR on the 5' RACE reads and lists one entry per CDR3 protein. In the table there are roughly 56,000 distinct CDR3 sequences, approximately 3.6% of which are singletons. The ends lost 7 bases at V and 12 bases at J; junction bases unmatched: 11. Germline CDR1 is MNHEY and CDR2 is SMNVEV (reference sequence). The CDR3 is 13 amino acids. This clonotype was counted many times. V is TRBV27 and J is TRBJ2-1; 8 positions agree with TRBD1. Sequencing used PBMCs. This clonotype originated in a woman aged 55-69 years with multiple sclerosis. CDR3 in amino acids: CASTETDRASQFF. The CDR3 bases are TGTGCCAGCACCGAAACGGACAGGGCTTCGCAGTTCTTC.